This T cell receptor beta chain stems from a study of cytomegalovirus exposure and HLA in healthy donors. The CDR3 covers 17 residues. V dropped 5 bases and J dropped 5; count of bases not matched to a gene: 7. The germline gives CDR1 SGHVS, CDR2 FQNEAQ. Points on this clone: Antigen: not known.

Researchers ran the PCR with 60 Vbeta and 13 Jbeta primers. The table came from immunoSEQ multiplex PCR; TCRdb's copy has only in-frame clones and leaves some out. The sample lists 100,000 to 150,000 clones; approximately 81% were seen once. Study-wide findings and caveats: V- and J-gene trimming in TCR beta was tied to a missense DCLRE1C variant by an analysis performed later. The study labeled 150 or so TCR beta chains cytomegalovirus-associated.

Sequencing was done on a sample of PBMCs. The sequence was collected from a male donor in good health and CMV-seronegative. The V and J genes are TRBV7-8 and TRBJ2-1; the match to TRBD2 covers 15 bases. CDR3 residues: CASSPRTSGGADNEQFF. The CDR3 DNA reads as TGTGCCAGCAGCCCACGGACTAGCGGGGGGGCAGACAATGAGCAGTTCTTC. Together with reference TRBV7-8 and TRBJ2-1, the CDR3 gives the full variable domain: GAGVSQSPRYKVAKRGQDVALRCDPISGHVSLFWYQQALGQGPEFLTYFQNEAQLDKSGLPSDRFFAERPEGSVSTLKIQRTQQEDSAVYLCASSPRTSGGADNEQFFGPGTRLTVL.